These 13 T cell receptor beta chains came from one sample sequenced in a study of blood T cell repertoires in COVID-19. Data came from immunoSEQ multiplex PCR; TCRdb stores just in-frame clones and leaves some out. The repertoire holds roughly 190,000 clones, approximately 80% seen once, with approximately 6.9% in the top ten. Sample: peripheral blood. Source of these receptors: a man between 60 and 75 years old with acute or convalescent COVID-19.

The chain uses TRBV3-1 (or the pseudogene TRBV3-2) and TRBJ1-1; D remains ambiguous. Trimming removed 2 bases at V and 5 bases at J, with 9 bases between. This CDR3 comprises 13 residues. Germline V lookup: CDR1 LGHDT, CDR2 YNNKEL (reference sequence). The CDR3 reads CASSQIRGTEAFF. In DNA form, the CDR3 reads TGTGCCAGCAGCCAAATTCGGGGAACTGAAGCTTTCTTT.

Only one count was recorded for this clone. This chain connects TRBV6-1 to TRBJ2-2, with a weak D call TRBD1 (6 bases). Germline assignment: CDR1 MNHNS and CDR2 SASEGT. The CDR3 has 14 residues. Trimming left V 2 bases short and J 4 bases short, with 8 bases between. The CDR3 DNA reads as TGTGCCAGCAGTGAAAGGGGGAGCACCGGGGAGCTGTTTTTT. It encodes CASSERGSTGELFF.

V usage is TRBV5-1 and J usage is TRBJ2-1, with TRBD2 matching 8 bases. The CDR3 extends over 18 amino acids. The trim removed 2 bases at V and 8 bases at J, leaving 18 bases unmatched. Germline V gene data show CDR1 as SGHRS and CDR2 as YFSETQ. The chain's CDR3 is CASSLSAGGLPRTDEQFF. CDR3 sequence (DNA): TGCGCCAGCAGCTTATCGGCGGGGGGACTACCAAGAACCGATGAGCAGTTCTTC.

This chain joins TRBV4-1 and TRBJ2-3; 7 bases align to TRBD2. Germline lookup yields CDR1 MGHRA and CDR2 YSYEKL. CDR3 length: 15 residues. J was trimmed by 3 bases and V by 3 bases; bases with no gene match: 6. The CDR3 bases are TGCGCCAGCAGCCATGGTCTAGCGGAGACAGATACGCAGTATTTT. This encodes CASSHGLAETDTQYF.

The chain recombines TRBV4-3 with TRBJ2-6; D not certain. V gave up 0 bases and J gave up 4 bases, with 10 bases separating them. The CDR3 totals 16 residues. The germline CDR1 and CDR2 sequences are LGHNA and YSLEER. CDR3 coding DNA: TGCGCCAGCAGCCAAGAAGGTGGGCCCGGGGCCAACGTCCTGACTTTC. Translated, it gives CASSQEGGPGANVLTF.

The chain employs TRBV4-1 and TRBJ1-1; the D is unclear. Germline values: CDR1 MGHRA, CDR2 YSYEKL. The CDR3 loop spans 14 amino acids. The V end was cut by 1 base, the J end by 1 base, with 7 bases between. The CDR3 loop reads CASSQGQWNTEAFF. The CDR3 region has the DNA TGCGCCAGCAGCCAAGGGCAGTGGAACACTGAAGCTTTCTTT.

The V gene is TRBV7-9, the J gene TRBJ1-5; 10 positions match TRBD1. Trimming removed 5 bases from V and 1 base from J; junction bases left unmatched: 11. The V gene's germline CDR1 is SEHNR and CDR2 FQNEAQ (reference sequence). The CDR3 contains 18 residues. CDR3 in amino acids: CASSHNRDRGKSNQPQHF. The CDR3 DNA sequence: TGTGCCAGCAGCCATAATAGGGACAGGGGAAAAAGCAATCAGCCCCAGCATTTT. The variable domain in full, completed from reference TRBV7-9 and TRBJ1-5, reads DTGVSQNPRHKITKRGQNVTFRCDPISEHNRLYWYRQTLGQGPEFLTYFQNEAQLEKSRLLSDRFSAERPKGSFSTLEIQRTEQGDSAMYLCASSHNRDRGKSNQPQHFGDGTRLSIL.

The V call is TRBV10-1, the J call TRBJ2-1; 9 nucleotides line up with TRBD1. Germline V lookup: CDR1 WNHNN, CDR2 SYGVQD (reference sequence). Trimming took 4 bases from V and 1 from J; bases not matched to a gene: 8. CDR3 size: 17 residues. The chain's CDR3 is CASSGPMTGGSYNEQFF. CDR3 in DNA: TGCGCCAGCAGTGGGCCTATGACAGGGGGTTCCTACAATGAGCAGTTCTTC.

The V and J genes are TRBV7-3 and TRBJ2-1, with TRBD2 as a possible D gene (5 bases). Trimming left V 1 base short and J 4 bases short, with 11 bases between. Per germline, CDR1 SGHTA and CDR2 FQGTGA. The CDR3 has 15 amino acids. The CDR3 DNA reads TGTGCCAGCAGCTTAATGTCAGCGGAATACAATGAGCAGTTCTTC. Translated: CASSLMSAEYNEQFF. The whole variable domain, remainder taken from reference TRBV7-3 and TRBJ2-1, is GAGVSQTPSNKVTEKGKYVELRCDPISGHTALYWYRQSLGQGPEFLIYFQGTGAADDSGLPNDRFFAVRPEGSVSTLKIQRTERGDSAVYLCASSLMSAEYNEQFFGPGTRLTVL.

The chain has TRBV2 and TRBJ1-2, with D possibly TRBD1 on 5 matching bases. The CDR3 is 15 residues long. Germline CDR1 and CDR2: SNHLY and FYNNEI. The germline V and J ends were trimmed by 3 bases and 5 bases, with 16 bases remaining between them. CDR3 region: CASSEREGNLYGYTF. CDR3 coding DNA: TGTGCCAGCAGTGAGAGGGAGGGGAACCTGTATGGCTACACCTTC.

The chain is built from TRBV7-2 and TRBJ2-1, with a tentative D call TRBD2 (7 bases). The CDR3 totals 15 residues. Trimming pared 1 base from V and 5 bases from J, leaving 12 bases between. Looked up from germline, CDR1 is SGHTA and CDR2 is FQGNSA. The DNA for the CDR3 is TGTGCCAGCAGCTTAGTAACAGGGAGGGACAATGAGCAGTTCTTC. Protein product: CASSLVTGRDNEQFF.

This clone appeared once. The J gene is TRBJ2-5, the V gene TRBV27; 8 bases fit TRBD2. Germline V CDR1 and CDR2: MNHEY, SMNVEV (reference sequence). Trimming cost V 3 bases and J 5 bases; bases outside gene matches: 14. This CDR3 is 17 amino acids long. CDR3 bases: TGTGCCAGCAGTTTTGACGGTCAGGGACTAGGGGGGGAGACCCAGTACTTC. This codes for CASSFDGQGLGGETQYF.

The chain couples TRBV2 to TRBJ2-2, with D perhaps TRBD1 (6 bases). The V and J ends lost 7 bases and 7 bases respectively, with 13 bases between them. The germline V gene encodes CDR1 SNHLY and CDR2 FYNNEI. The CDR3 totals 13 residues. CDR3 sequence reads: CASNVRGSGELFF. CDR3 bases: TGTGCCAGCAATGTTAGGGGGAGCGGGGAGCTGTTTTTT.